This TCR beta chain emerged from a study of post-analysis software for immune sequencing data. Whole-study context: The study covered relapsing-remitting, secondary progressive and progressive-relapsing courses of multiple sclerosis.

The CDR3 contains 12 residues. The germline V gene has CDR1 SQVTM and CDR2 ANQGSEA. Trimming removed 1 base from V and 4 bases from J, with 7 bases in between. Unique molecular identifiers were present in the TCR beta cDNA libraries. Input of roughly 1 to 11 million T cells yielded about half a million cDNA molecules. TCRdb reprocessed the PCR reads via MiXCR and lists one record per CDR3 protein. The sample consists of about half a million distinct CDR3 sequences, 45% of them appearing once. This clonotype was recorded a few times. Its antigen is unidentified. The study, taken as a whole, reports: People with multiple sclerosis had a significantly lower normalized Chao1 diversity than controls did. In patients, about 5 TRBV segments were more frequent than in controls, with TRBV5-6, TRBV5-1 and TRBV20-1 among them. The F measure placed samples prepared in the same batch into strongly shared clusters.

The sequence was obtained from a girl aged 5 to 17 with multiple sclerosis. The sample taken for sequencing was blood. The chain couples TRBV29-1 to TRBJ1-1; no reliable D call. In DNA form, the CDR3 reads TGCAGCGTTGAAGGGGCGATCACTGAAGCTTTCTTT. Protein: CSVEGAITEAFF.